This T cell receptor (beta chain) came from a study of cytomegalovirus exposure and HLA in healthy donors. Turning to this clone: What it recognizes is unknown.

This PCR relied on a set of 60 Vbeta primers and 13 Jbeta primers. Clones were read by immunoSEQ multiplex PCR, and TCRdb kept only the in-frame ones, dropping some. The data contain around 220,000 clones, 60% to 80% of them singletons. This CDR3 has 13 residues. With 6 bases clipped from V and 6 bases from J, the junction kept 6 bases outside the gene matches. Looked up from germline, CDR1 is SGHVS and CDR2 is FQNEAQ. Study-wide points: Productive status was seen about 90% or about 30% of the time for most TCR beta V segments in an earlier analysis. According to reports, the classifier identified cytomegalovirus status with high specificity and sensitivity.

Donors were nominally healthy when sampled, though unrecorded immune exposures were likely. V gene TRBV7-8 combines with J gene TRBJ1-2, with 8 bases matching TRBD1. The sequence came from a man between 18 and 29 years old in good health and CMV-seronegative. The sequenced sample was PBMCs. The CDR3 nucleotides are TGTGCCAGCAGGGGCGACAGGGGAGATGGCTACACCTTC. Its protein product is CASRGDRGDGYTF.